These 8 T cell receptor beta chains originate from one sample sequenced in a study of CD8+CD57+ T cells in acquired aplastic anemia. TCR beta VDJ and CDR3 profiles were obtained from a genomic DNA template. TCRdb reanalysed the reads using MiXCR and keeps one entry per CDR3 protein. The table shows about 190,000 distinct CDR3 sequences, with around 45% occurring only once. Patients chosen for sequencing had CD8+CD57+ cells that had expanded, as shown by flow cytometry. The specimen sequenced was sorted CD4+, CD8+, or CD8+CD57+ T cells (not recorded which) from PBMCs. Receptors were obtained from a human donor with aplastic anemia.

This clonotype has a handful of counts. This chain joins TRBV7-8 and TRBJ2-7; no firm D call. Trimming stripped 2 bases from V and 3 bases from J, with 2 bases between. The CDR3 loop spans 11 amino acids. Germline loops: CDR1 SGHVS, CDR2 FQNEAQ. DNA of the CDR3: TGTGCCAGCAGCTTACTCTACGAGCAGTACTTC. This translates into CASSLLYEQYF. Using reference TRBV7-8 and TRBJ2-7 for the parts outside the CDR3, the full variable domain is GAGVSQSPRYKVAKRGQDVALRCDPISGHVSLFWYQQALGQGPEFLTYFQNEAQLDKSGLPSDRFFAERPEGSVSTLKIQRTQQEDSAVYLCASSLLYEQYFGPGTRLTVT.

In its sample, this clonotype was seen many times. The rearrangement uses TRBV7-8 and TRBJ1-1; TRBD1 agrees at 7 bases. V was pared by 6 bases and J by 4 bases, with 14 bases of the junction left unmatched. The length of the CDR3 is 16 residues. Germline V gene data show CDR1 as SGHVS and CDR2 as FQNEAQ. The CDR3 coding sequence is TGTGCCAGCAGACGAGACAGGGCGAAAGGGTCCACTGAAGCTTTCTTT. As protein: CASRRDRAKGSTEAFF.

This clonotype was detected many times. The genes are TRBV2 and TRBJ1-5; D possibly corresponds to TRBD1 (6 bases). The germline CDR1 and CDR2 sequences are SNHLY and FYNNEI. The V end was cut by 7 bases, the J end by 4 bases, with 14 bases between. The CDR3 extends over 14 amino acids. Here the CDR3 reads CASTGSQGNQPQHF. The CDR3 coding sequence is TGTGCCAGCACCGGAAGTCAGGGGAATCAGCCCCAGCATTTT.

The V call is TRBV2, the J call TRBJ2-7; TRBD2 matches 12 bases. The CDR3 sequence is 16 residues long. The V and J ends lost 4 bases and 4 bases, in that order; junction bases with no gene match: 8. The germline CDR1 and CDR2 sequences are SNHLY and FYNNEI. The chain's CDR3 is CASSGSTSGSSYEQYF. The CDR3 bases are TGTGCCAGCAGTGGATCGACTAGCGGGAGTAGTTACGAGCAGTACTTC. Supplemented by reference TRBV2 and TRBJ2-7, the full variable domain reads EPEVTQTPSHQVTQMGQEVILRCVPISNHLYFYWYRQILGQKVEFLVSFYNNEISEKSEIFDDQFSVERPDGSNFTLKIRSTKLEDSAMYFCASSGSTSGSSYEQYFGPGTRLTVT.

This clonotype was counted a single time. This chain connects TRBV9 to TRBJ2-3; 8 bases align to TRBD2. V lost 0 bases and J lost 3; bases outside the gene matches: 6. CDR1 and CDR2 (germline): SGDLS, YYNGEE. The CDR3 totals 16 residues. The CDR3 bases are TGTGCCAGCAGCGTAGGGCCAGCGGGAGATACAGATACGCAGTATTTT. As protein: CASSVGPAGDTDTQYF.

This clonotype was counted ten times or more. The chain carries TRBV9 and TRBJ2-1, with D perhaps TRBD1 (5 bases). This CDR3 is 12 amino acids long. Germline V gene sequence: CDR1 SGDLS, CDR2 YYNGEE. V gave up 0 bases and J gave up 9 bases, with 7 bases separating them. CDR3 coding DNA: TGTGCCAGCAGCGTAGAGGGGTTTGAGCAGTTCTTC. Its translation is CASSVEGFEQFF.

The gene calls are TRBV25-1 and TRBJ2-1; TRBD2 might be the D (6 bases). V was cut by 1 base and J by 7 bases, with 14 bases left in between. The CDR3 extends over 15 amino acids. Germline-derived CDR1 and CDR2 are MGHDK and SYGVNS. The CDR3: CASSELPSDGNEQFF. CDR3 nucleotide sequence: TGTGCCAGCAGTGAATTGCCTAGCGATGGGAATGAGCAGTTCTTC. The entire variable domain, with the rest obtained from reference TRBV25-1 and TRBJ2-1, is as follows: EADIYQTPRYLVIGTGKKITLECSQTMGHDKMYWYQQDPGMELHLIHYSYGVNSTEKGDLSSESTVSRIRTEHFPLTLESARPSHTSQYLCASSELPSDGNEQFFGPGTRLTVL.

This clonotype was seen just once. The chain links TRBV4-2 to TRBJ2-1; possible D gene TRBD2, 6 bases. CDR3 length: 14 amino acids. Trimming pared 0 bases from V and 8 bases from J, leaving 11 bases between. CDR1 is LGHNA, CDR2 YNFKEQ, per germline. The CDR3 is CASSQDLSGDEQFF. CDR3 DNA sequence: TGTGCCAGCAGCCAAGATTTATCGGGGGATGAGCAGTTCTTC.